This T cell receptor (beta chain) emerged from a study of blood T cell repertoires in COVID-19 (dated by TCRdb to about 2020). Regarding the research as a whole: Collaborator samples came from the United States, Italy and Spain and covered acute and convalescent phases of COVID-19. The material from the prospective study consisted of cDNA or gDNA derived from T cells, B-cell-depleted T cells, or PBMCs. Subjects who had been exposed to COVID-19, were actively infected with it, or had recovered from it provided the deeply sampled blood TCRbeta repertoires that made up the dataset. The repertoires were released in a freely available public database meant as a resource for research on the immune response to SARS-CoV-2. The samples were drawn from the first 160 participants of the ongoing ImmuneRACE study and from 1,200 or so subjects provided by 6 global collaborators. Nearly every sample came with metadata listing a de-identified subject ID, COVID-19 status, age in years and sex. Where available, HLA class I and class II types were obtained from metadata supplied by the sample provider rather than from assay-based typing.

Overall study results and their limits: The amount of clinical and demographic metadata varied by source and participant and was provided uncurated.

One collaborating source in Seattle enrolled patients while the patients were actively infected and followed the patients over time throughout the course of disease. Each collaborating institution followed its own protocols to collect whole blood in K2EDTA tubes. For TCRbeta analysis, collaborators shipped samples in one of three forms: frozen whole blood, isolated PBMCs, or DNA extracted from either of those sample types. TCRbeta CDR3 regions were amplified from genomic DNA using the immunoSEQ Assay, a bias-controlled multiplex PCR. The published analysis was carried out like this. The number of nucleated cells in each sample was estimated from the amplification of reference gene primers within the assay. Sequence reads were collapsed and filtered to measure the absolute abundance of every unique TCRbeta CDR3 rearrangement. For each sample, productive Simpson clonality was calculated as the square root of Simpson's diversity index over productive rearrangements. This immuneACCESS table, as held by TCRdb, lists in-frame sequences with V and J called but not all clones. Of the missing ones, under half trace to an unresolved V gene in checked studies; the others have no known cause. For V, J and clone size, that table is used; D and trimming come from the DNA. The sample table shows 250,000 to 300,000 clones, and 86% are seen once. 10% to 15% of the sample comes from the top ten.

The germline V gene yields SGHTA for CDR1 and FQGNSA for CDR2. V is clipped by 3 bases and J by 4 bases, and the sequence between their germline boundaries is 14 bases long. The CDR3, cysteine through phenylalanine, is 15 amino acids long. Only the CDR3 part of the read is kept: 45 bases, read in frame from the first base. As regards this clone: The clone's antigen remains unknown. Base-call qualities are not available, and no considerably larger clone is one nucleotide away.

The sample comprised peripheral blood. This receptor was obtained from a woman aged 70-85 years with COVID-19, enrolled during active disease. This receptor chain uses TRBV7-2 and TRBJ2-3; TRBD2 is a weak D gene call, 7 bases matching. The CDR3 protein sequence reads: CASSFVGGAADTQYF. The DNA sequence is TGTGCCAGCAGCTTTGTGGGGGGGGCGGCAGATACGCAGTATTTT.